This T cell receptor (beta chain) came from a study of CD8 T cells in ankylosing spondylitis. Whole-study findings and limits: Clones linked to disease, bearing a CD8+ phenotype, were relatively rare in peripheral blood. Previously reported in reactive arthritis synovial fluid and blood were some of the motif variants. A TCR beta motif of under 10 highly homologous variants appeared characteristic of ankylosing spondylitis blood.

For TCR beta, libraries came from quantitative 5'-RACE with molecular barcodes. TCRdb processed the 5' RACE reads anew with MiXCR; each CDR3 protein has one entry. Of around 180,000 distinct CDR3 sequences in the sample, 15% to 20% were seen once. This clonotype was observed many times. Antigen specificity is unknown. Germline trimming cut 3 bases from V and 3 bases from J; bases unmatched to any gene: 5. The length of the CDR3 is 14 residues. Sequencing used blood, either unsorted or a sorted T cell fraction (not recorded which). This chain uses TRBV12-3 or TRBV12-4 with TRBJ2-7; 7 bases match TRBD2. The source of this sequence is a male donor aged 10-35 years with ankylosing spondylitis or in good health (not recorded which). In DNA, the CDR3 is TGTGCCAGCAGTTTGCTAGCGGCTAACTACGAGCAGTACTTC. As protein: CASSLLAANYEQYF.